A single sample is the source of the 26 T cell receptor beta chains below, sequenced in a study of blood T cell repertoires in COVID-19. The assay was immunoSEQ multiplex PCR, and TCRdb's table has in-frame clones only and misses some. Altogether about 270,000 clones are present, approximately 90% being singletons, with the ten largest covering around 2%. The sample was PBMCs or T cells enriched from blood (not recorded which). Every receptor here comes from an older woman in a cohort exposed to, infected with or recovered from COVID-19 (not recorded which).

On this clone itself: The junction and the germline gene differ at one end; a read error may be behind it. V gene TRBV20-1 combines with J gene TRBJ2-3; TRBD2 matches 9 bases. Germline V CDR1 and CDR2: DFQATT, SNEGSKA (reference sequence). The CDR3 is 11 residues long. CDR3: CSARSMREGRF. The CDR3 region has the DNA TGCAGTGCTAGGAGTATGCGGGAGGGCCGGTTT.

This sequence joins TRBV19 and TRBJ2-7; 8 nucleotides match TRBD2. This CDR3 region has 15 residues. With 6 bases clipped from V and 0 bases from J, the junction kept 7 bases outside the gene matches. From germline, CDR1 is LNHDA and CDR2 SQIVND (reference sequence). The CDR3 protein is CASSLTSGSSYEQYF. CDR3 coding DNA: TGTGCCAGTAGCCTCACTAGCGGAAGCTCCTACGAGCAGTACTTC.

The chain carries TRBV7-9 and TRBJ2-6; D is possibly TRBD1 (6 bases). Trimming removed 0 bases from V and 0 bases from J, with 15 bases in between. This CDR3 has 19 residues. Germline V gene data show CDR1 as SEHNR and CDR2 as FQNEAQ (reference sequence). DNA for the CDR3: TGTGCCAGCAGCTTAGCGGTTGTTTTGGGGGCCTCTGGGGCCAACGTCCTGACTTTC. It encodes CASSLAVVLGASGANVLTF.

The V and J genes are TRBV2 and TRBJ1-5, with TRBD1 identical over 7 bases. The CDR3 is made up of 14 amino acids. CDR1 is SNHLY and CDR2 is FYNNEI in the germline V gene. Trimming cost V 8 bases and J 2 bases; bases outside gene matches: 6. In nucleotides, the CDR3 is TGTGCCAGCGAGACAGGGAAGGGCAATCAGCCCCAGCATTTT. Translation gives CASETGKGNQPQHF.

CDR3 residues: CASSSYGGLSYNEQFF. CDR3 bases: TGTGCCAGCTCATCCTACGGGGGACTCTCCTACAATGAGCAGTTCTTC. The chain recombines TRBV18 with TRBJ2-1; TRBD2 is a possible D gene (6 bases). Trimming pared 5 bases from V and 0 bases from J, leaving 14 bases between. Germline V CDR1 and CDR2: KGHSH, LQKENI. The length of the CDR3 is 16 residues.

The chain uses TRBV5-1 and TRBJ1-6; 7 positions agree with TRBD1. The CDR3 runs 15 residues. Per the germline V gene, CDR1 is SGHRS and CDR2 is YFSETQ. V lost 2 bases to trimming and J lost 10 bases; unmatched junction nucleotides: 9. Here the CDR3 DNA reads TGCGCCAGCAGCTTCACGGGACAGTCCGGCTCACCCCTCCACTTT. It specifies CASSFTGQSGSPLHF.

The chain combines TRBV9 with TRBJ2-1, with 7 bases lining up with TRBD2. The CDR3 spans 14 residues. J gave up 10 bases and V 0 bases, and 7 bases lay outside the gene matches. In germline, CDR1 is SGDLS, CDR2 YYNGEE. CDR3 sequence reads: CASSVVVGAGEQFF. CDR3 bases: TGTGCCAGCAGCGTAGTAGTGGGAGCGGGAGAGCAGTTCTTC.

This sequence joins TRBV2 and TRBJ2-6; no clear D gene. Germline V CDR1 and CDR2: SNHLY, FYNNEI. V was clipped by 5 bases and J by 1 base, with 9 bases between them. The CDR3 has 15 residues. For the CDR3, the DNA is TGTGCCAGCAGTACTACACCGTCTGGGGCCAACGTCCTGACTTTC. Translated: CASSTTPSGANVLTF.

This clone was seen a single time. The gene calls are TRBV28 and TRBJ2-7; 9 bases are shared with TRBD2. This CDR3 has 15 amino acids. V trimming: 8 bases; J trimming: 2 bases; junction bases outside the gene matches: 10. Germline CDR1 MDHEN, CDR2 SYDVKM. The CDR3: CASPPTSGQTYEQYF. The CDR3 nucleotides are TGTGCCAGCCCCCCGACTAGCGGTCAAACCTACGAGCAGTACTTC.

In this sample, this clone turned up many times. This chain uses TRBV28 with TRBJ1-6, with D hard to call. The germline V and J ends were trimmed by 5 bases and 9 bases, with 17 bases remaining between them. The CDR3 runs to 15 residues. Per the germline V gene, CDR1 is MDHEN and CDR2 is SYDVKM. The CDR3 spells CASSPPPPGGSPLHF. DNA for the CDR3: TGTGCCAGCAGTCCCCCCCCGCCAGGAGGTTCACCCCTCCACTTT.

The chain combines TRBV18 with TRBJ2-5, with D maybe TRBD2 (6 bases). Per the germline V gene, CDR1 is KGHSH and CDR2 is LQKENI. CDR3 length: 16 residues. Trimming took 5 bases from V and 3 from J, leaving 19 bases between them. The DNA of the CDR3 is TGTGCCAGCTCATTTGGGCTCGGGACTCTAAAAGAGACCCAGTACTTC. This translates into CASSFGLGTLKETQYF. The full variable domain, in which reference TRBV18 and TRBJ2-5 provide the parts outside the CDR3, is NAGVMQNPRHLVRRRGQEARLRCSPMKGHSHVYWYRQLPEEGLKFMVYLQKENIIDESGMPKERFSAEFPKEGPSILRIQQVVRGDSAAYFCASSFGLGTLKETQYFGPGTRLLVL.

This clone has only a few counts. The chain links TRBV28 to TRBJ2-1, with a weak D call TRBD1 (6 bases). The CDR3 has 15 amino acids. Germline CDR1 reads MDHEN; CDR2 reads SYDVKM. V lost 2 bases, J lost 6 bases, and 14 bases lay in between. The CDR3 loop is CASSLGTSPSNEQFF. Written as DNA, the CDR3 is TGTGCCAGCAGTTTAGGGACAAGCCCCAGCAATGAGCAGTTCTTC. The variable domain in full, with the rest retrieved from reference TRBV28 and TRBJ2-1, is DVKVTQSSRYLVKRTGEKVFLECVQDMDHENMFWYRQDPGLGLRLIYFSYDVKMKEKGDIPEGYSVSREKKERFSLILESASTNQTSMYLCASSLGTSPSNEQFFGPGTRLTVL.

The genes are TRBV3-1 (or the pseudogene TRBV3-2) and TRBJ2-7; TRBD2 matches 7 bases. Germline V gene lookup returns CDR1 LGHDT and CDR2 YNNKEL (reference sequence). CDR3 size: 15 residues. J was trimmed by 5 bases and V by 0 bases; bases with no gene match: 7. CDR3 sequence (DNA): TGTGCCAGCAGCCAAGATCTGAGGGGAGGGGACGAGCAGTACTTC. Protein product: CASSQDLRGGDEQYF.

The V gene is TRBV9, the J gene TRBJ2-1; 16 bases map to TRBD2. Per germline, CDR1 SGDLS and CDR2 YYNGEE. V lost 0 bases to trimming and J lost 7 bases; unmatched junction nucleotides: 7. The CDR3 runs 18 residues. The CDR3 is CASSVGRGTSGRENEQFF. The CDR3 DNA reads TGTGCCAGCAGCGTAGGGAGAGGGACTAGCGGGAGGGAAAATGAGCAGTTCTTC.

CDR3 region: CATSDLRSGTSRPDTQYF. CDR3 nucleotides: TGTGCCACCAGTGATTTGCGTTCGGGGACTTCTCGACCAGATACGCAGTATTTT. The chain has TRBV24-1 and TRBJ2-3, with a possible D match to TRBD2 (6 bases). The CDR3 spans 18 residues. V gave up 0 bases and J gave up 4 bases, with 19 bases separating them. The germline V gene encodes CDR1 KGHDR and CDR2 SFDVKD.

The chain recombines TRBV11-3 with TRBJ2-3, with a possible D match to TRBD2 (5 bases). The CDR3 sequence is 14 residues long. Germline values: CDR1 SGHNT, CDR2 YENEEA. V lost 1 base and J lost 0, with 5 bases in between. CDR3 DNA: TGTGCCAGCAGCTTAGGCGGGAGCACAGATACGCAGTATTTT. As protein: CASSLGGSTDTQYF.

V usage is TRBV14 and J usage is TRBJ1-4, with TRBD1 matching over 9 bases. Trimming took 2 bases from V and 7 from J; bases not matched to a gene: 5. The germline V gene encodes CDR1 SGHDN and CDR2 FVKESK. The CDR3 is made up of 15 amino acids. The CDR3 DNA sequence: TGTGCCAGCAGCCAAAAACAGGGGGCAGGTGAAAAACTGTTTTTT. It encodes CASSQKQGAGEKLFF.

This sequence joins TRBV19 and TRBJ1-5; D might be TRBD1 (5 bases). V gave up 3 bases and J gave up 2 bases, with 14 bases separating them. Germline V gene sequence: CDR1 LNHDA, CDR2 SQIVND (reference sequence). The CDR3 totals 16 residues. Here the CDR3 DNA reads TGTGCCAGTAGTATCCCGGGGGGGAGGGGCAATCAGCCCCAGCATTTT. It translates to CASSIPGGRGNQPQHF.

The V and J genes are TRBV10-1 and TRBJ2-1; D may be TRBD2 (5 bases). The CDR3 length is 14 residues. The germline V gene encodes CDR1 WNHNN and CDR2 SYGVQD (reference sequence). V gave up 2 bases and J gave up 7 bases, with 12 bases separating them. CDR3 sequence reads: CASSERWERNEQFF. As DNA, the CDR3 is TGCGCCAGCAGTGAGAGGTGGGAGAGGAATGAGCAGTTCTTC.

The rearrangement joins TRBV28 to TRBJ1-4, with D possibly matching TRBD1 (5 bases). With 3 bases removed from V and 5 bases from J, the gap between germline ends came to 13 bases. In germline, CDR1 is MDHEN, CDR2 SYDVKM. The CDR3 is 15 amino acids. The CDR3 nucleotides read TGTGCCAGCAGTTTCTCGGCGGGGACGAATGAAAAACTGTTTTTT. Its translation: CASSFSAGTNEKLFF.

The chain employs TRBV25-1 and TRBJ1-4, with D maybe TRBD1 (6 bases). V was pared by 4 bases and J by 8 bases, with 17 bases between. Germline V lookup: CDR1 MGHDK, CDR2 SYGVNS. The CDR3 extends over 15 amino acids. Here the CDR3 DNA reads TGTGCCAGCAGTGGCATACAGGGTGGGAGAGAAAAACTGTTTTTT. Residues: CASSGIQGGREKLFF.

The rearrangement links TRBV27 to TRBJ1-1, with 8 bases aligning to TRBD1. V trimming: 6 bases; J trimming: 2 bases; junction bases outside the gene matches: 11. The length of the CDR3 is 16 residues. Germline-derived CDR1 and CDR2 are MNHEY and SMNVEV (reference sequence). The CDR3 loop is CASRSGGGKGNTEAFF. For the CDR3, the DNA is TGTGCCAGCAGATCAGGGGGCGGTAAAGGTAACACTGAAGCTTTCTTT.

The chain combines TRBV4-1 with TRBJ2-1, with TRBD2 identical over 8 bases. V lost 3 bases and J lost 0; bases outside the gene matches: 4. The V gene's germline CDR1 is MGHRA and CDR2 YSYEKL. CDR3 length equals 16 residues. The CDR3 reads CASSHPSGSSYNEQFF. The CDR3 DNA follows: TGCGCCAGCAGCCATCCCAGCGGGAGCTCCTACAATGAGCAGTTCTTC.

This clone was picked up one time. CDR3 coding DNA: TGTGCCAGCAGCTTATCCCCCCGGACTAGCGGGAGCCGCCAAAACATTCAGTACTTC. This translates into CASSLSPRTSGSRQNIQYF. The rearrangement links TRBV7-3 to TRBJ2-4; 13 bases are shared with TRBD2. After removal of 2 bases from V and 5 bases from J, the junction contained 12 bases not matched to a gene. The CDR3 has 19 amino acids. Germline CDR1 reads SGHTA; CDR2 reads FQGTGA.

This clone was seen once. The chain carries TRBV2 and TRBJ1-5; 7 bases are shared with TRBD1. J lost 2 bases, V lost 5 bases, and 3 bases had no gene match. Germline values: CDR1 SNHLY, CDR2 FYNNEI. There are 14 residues in the CDR3. CDR3 coding DNA: TGTGCCAGCAGTACAGGGGCAGGCAATCAGCCCCAGCATTTT. Residues: CASSTGAGNQPQHF.

The rearrangement uses TRBV28 and TRBJ2-2; 9 nucleotides align to TRBD1. Germline assignment: CDR1 MDHEN and CDR2 SYDVKM. The CDR3 totals 16 residues. Losses at the gene ends were 0 bases for V and 5 bases for J; bases not matched to a gene: 4. CDR3 coding DNA: TGTGCCAGCAGTTTATGGGACAGGGGAAGTACCGGGGAGCTGTTTTTT. This codes for CASSLWDRGSTGELFF.